This entry concerns a single T cell receptor beta chain. Assay: immunoSEQ multiplex PCR; the TCRdb copy retains only in-frame clones and omits some. Among 20,000 to 30,000 clones listed, about 95% were seen once. CD4+CD127+ cells were sorted as the conventional CD4 T cells. The source of the sample is a study of B cell selection in AIRE deficiency. This TCR came from a human donor in good health. The sequenced sample consisted of CD4+CD127+ conventional T cells sorted from PBMCs.

The CDR3 loop is CASSVDAAYTQYF. CDR3 sequence (DNA): TGTGCCAGCAGTGTCGATGCGGCATATACGCAGTATTTT. The genes are TRBV27 and TRBJ2-3, with D unclear. Deletions cut 5 bases from V and 7 bases from J, with 13 bases between. CDR1 and CDR2 (germline): MNHEY, SMNVEV (reference sequence). The CDR3 contains 13 residues.